Below, 10 T cell receptor beta chains from the same sample are listed, as sequenced in a study of beta chain features in type 1 diabetes. These receptors lack a known antigen. General observations from the study: The study found moderately but significantly shorter TCRB CDR3s in all four CD4+ subsets of Type 1 diabetes patients.

Expressed TCRB transcripts got sequenced, as all isolated RNA was reverse transcribed. Assay used: immunoSEQ multiplex PCR; TCRdb lists only in-frame clones, some missing. The repertoire holds around 710,000 clones, roughly an eighth seen once, with around 0.12% in the top ten. Sequenced: naive CD4+ T cells from blood. Receptors were obtained from a man aged 30 to 45 with type 1 diabetes.

In this sample, this clone turned up a few times. This chain joins TRBV18 and TRBJ1-3; D unclear. Trimming stripped 3 bases from V and 4 bases from J, with 16 bases between. The germline CDR1 and CDR2 sequences are KGHSH and LQKENI. This CDR3 spans 16 amino acids. CDR3 DNA: TGTGCCAGCTCACCTCCGGACGGTTTGAGAGGAAACACCATATATTTT. The encoded protein is CASSPPDGLRGNTIYF.

CDR3 region: CASSPDTNTGELFF. In DNA, the CDR3 is TGTGCCAGCTCACCGGACACGAACACCGGGGAGCTGTTTTTT. The chain uses TRBV18 and TRBJ2-2; a possible D gene is TRBD1 (5 bases). The V end lost 3 bases, the J end lost 0 bases, and 5 bases lay between the germline ends. CDR3 size: 14 residues. Germline V gene data show CDR1 as KGHSH and CDR2 as LQKENI.

This clone turned up a few times. The chain carries TRBV29-1 and TRBJ1-2; no reliable D call. Germline CDR1 SQVTM, CDR2 ANQGSEA. The V gene lost 0 bases and the J gene lost 8 bases, with 13 bases spanning the gap. This CDR3 is 13 amino acids long. DNA of the CDR3: TGCAGCGTTGAAGATCGAGCAGGTCGGGGCTACACCTTC. This codes for CSVEDRAGRGYTF.

This clone was seen only a few times. The V and J genes are TRBV7-2 and TRBJ2-3; D is perhaps TRBD1 (5 bases). V gave up 5 bases and J gave up 5 bases, with 14 bases separating them. The CDR3 spans 14 residues. From germline, CDR1 is SGHTA and CDR2 FQGNSA. The chain's CDR3 is CASSPNQGGDTQYF. Here the CDR3 DNA reads TGTGCCAGCAGCCCCAATCAGGGTGGAGATACGCAGTATTTT.

The chain couples TRBV29-1 to TRBJ2-7, with 11 positions matching TRBD1. The CDR3 loop spans 18 amino acids. The trim removed 6 bases at V and 2 bases at J, leaving 18 bases unmatched. In germline, CDR1 is SQVTM, CDR2 ANQGSEA. The chain's CDR3 is CSVWADRGRTPIAYEQYF. For the CDR3, the DNA is TGCAGCGTCTGGGCGGACAGGGGGCGAACACCCATTGCCTACGAGCAGTACTTC.

Of note for this clone: The CDR3 carries no conserved terminal phenylalanine or tryptophan, so it likely arises from a read error. The DNA is left out, because the CDR3 cannot be placed on it with certainty; the CDR3 is given as TCRdb lists it. V gene TRBV28 combines with J gene TRBJ1-5. The CDR3 spans 11 residues, counting both ends. The V gene's germline CDR1 is MDHEN and CDR2 SYDVKM. The CDR3 sequence is CASSFKGTLII.

In this sample, this clone turned up a few times. The chain has TRBV9 and TRBJ2-1; tentatively, D is TRBD2 (7 bases). In germline, CDR1 is SGDLS, CDR2 YYNGEE. The CDR3 extends over 15 amino acids. V gave up 0 bases and J gave up 7 bases, with 14 bases separating them. The CDR3 DNA sequence: TGTGCCAGCAGCGTAGCTTGGGGGGGCAGGAATGAGCAGTTCTTC. This gives the protein CASSVAWGGRNEQFF.

V gene TRBV29-1 combines with J gene TRBJ2-7; TRBD1 matches at 9 bases. The germline CDR1 and CDR2 sequences are SQVTM and ANQGSEA. The CDR3 totals 12 residues. V shed 5 bases and J 7 bases; nucleotides not matched to a gene: 6. The CDR3 region is CSVRDRVGEQYF. The CDR3 DNA follows: TGCAGCGTTAGGGACAGGGTTGGAGAGCAGTACTTC.

Concerning this clone itself: The identical CDR3 is also encoded by other nucleotide sequences in the sample. The rearrangement links TRBV4-3 to TRBJ2-3; D remains ambiguous. Trimming stripped 1 base from V and 4 bases from J, with 6 bases between. Germline V gene lookup returns CDR1 LGHNA and CDR2 YSLEER. The CDR3 is made up of 13 amino acids. The CDR3 coding sequence is TGCGCCAGCAGCCAAGCTCCTGCAGATACGCAGTATTTT. Its translation: CASSQAPADTQYF.

This chain links TRBV28 with TRBJ2-1, with 12 bases lining up with TRBD1. Looked up from germline, CDR1 is MDHEN and CDR2 is SYDVKM. The CDR3 is 16 residues long. Trimming removed 2 bases from V and 7 bases from J; junction bases left unmatched: 6. The CDR3 DNA reads TGTGCCAGCAGTTTAGCGGGACAGGGGGCCTGGAATGAGCAGTTCTTC. As protein: CASSLAGQGAWNEQFF.